This entry concerns a single T cell receptor (beta chain). Its antigen is still unknown. Under the authors' procedure: Because ImmunoSEQ provided only junction sequences with no quality scores, the filtering differed. The repertoire was sequenced with immunoSEQ multiplex PCR; TCRdb's copy has only in-frame clones and lacks some. V and J calls and clone size are copied from that table; D and trimming were computed from the DNA. This table holds 740,000 or so clones, around 78% found once. Germline loops: CDR1 SGHNT, CDR2 YYREEE (reference sequence). Trimming stripped 1 base from V and 2 bases from J, with 8 bases between. CDR3 length: 14 residues. The data belong to a study of shared clonotypes between healthy human individuals. Study summary: For every donor, three CD4 naive, three CD4 memory, two CD8 naive and one CD8 memory plates were used. Study-wide points: Expectations were that clonotype sharing among donors would be affected by sequencing depth. With few donors, the genetic and exposure-history diversity represented was limited.

This chain links TRBV5-4 with TRBJ2-3; D uncertain. The receptor's source is a woman between 25 and 40 years old in good health. The sample was memory CD4+ T cells sorted from blood. Specified subset: CD45RA-negative fraction. The CDR3 is CASSLLGPTDTQYF. The CDR3 DNA sequence: TGTGCCAGCAGCTTGTTAGGTCCCACAGATACGCAGTATTTT.